The sequence of this TCR beta chain was determined in a study of T cell clusters in autoimmune cytopenias. Its frequency marks this clonotype as medium-sized (0.01 to 0.1%). TRB amplification used approximately 250 ng of peripheral blood genomic DNA. Germline loops: CDR1 MNHEY, CDR2 SVGAGI. The CDR3 loop spans 15 amino acids. TRB was amplified by touch-down multiplex PCR, primer pools A and B combined. TCRdb re-called the multiplex PCR reads and shows each CDR3 protein once, DNA omitted. This repertoire includes about 3,600 distinct CDR3 sequences. The sequenced material came from peripheral blood. The sequence came from a human donor with an autoimmune cytopenia or autoimmune hepatitis (not recorded which). The V gene is TRBV6-5, the J gene TRBJ2-1; TCRdb selects TRBD1, and the lack of DNA leaves this call unchecked. This chain's CDR3 is CASSYIATGYNEQFF.